The subject of this entry is one TCR beta chain. When replicate PCRs were run on sorted subsets, they used 200 to 250 ng DNA, some 30,000 T cell genomes. Measured with immunoSEQ multiplex PCR; TCRdb has only the in-frame clones, and not every one. This table has 2 million to 3 million clones, roughly 93% appearing once. V was shortened by 5 bases and J by 7 bases, with 15 bases between the two germline ends. CDR1 and CDR2 from the germline V gene are SGHTA and FQGTGA. The CDR3 extends over 14 amino acids. The data originate from a study of shared clonotypes between healthy human individuals. The clonotype comes from a man aged 18 to 29 in good health. Some clones in this sample may be carry-over from other donors' samples. The chain has TRBV7-3 and TRBJ1-5; D unclear. The specimen sequenced was naive CD4+ T cells from PBMCs. Documented subset: CD45RA+ positively selected. The CDR3 nucleotides are TGTGCCAGCAGCGCCGGACCGGGCGGCCAGCCCCAGCATTTT. Encoded protein: CASSAGPGGQPQHF.